These 20 T cell receptor beta chains came from one sample sequenced in a study of T cells in women clearing cervical HPV infection. Clones were read by immunoSEQ multiplex PCR, and TCRdb kept only the in-frame ones, dropping some. Here the sample table reports about 20,000 clones. Material for sequencing was blood buffy coat. These receptors all stem from a woman between 18 and 69 years old with a cervical HPV16 infection that either progressed to CIN3+ or cleared (not recorded which).

Comments on this clone: The CDR3 is cut off 3 residues early in the read; its end comes from the germline J gene. The chain carries TRBV12-3 or TRBV12-4 and TRBJ1-6; 7 nucleotides align to TRBD1. The CDR3 contains 15 residues. J gave up 6 bases and V 6 bases, and 8 bases lay outside the gene matches. CDR3 DNA, as far as it was read: TGTGCCAGCAGCCAAACCCAGGGGGGTAATTCACCC. Translated, it gives CASSQTQGGNSP. The CDR3 reads in full as CASSQTQGGNSPLHF.

About this clone itself: The read gets to within 3 residues of the CDR3 end, and the germline J gene fills in the rest. This chain joins TRBV7-6 and TRBJ2-2; TRBD2 agrees at 7 bases. The CDR3 is made up of 17 amino acids. J gave up 0 bases and V 5 bases, and 9 bases lay outside the gene matches. Germline V lookup: CDR1 SGHVS, CDR2 FNYEAQ. The CDR3 bases that were read are TGTGCCAGCAGCGGTAGGGGAGGGCTCGCGAACACCGGGGAG. Translation: CASSGRGGLANTGE. The whole CDR3 protein is CASSGRGGLANTGELFF.

Concerning this clone itself: Read data end 3 residues before the CDR3 end; the end is taken from the germline J gene. This chain joins TRBV7-9 and TRBJ1-2; TRBD1 matches at 9 bases. V lost 5 bases to trimming and J lost 2 bases; unmatched junction nucleotides: 6. The CDR3 runs to 15 residues. Germline V gene lookup returns CDR1 SEHNR and CDR2 FQNEAQ (reference sequence). The CDR3 spells CASSTRGQGNYGYTF. Incomplete CDR3 DNA: TGTGCCAGCAGCACTAGGGGACAGGGAAACTATGGC.

About this clone: The read terminates 3 residues ahead of where the CDR3 ends, so the germline J gene completes it. The chain has TRBV7-2 and TRBJ2-3, with a tentative D call TRBD1 (6 bases). Germline V gene data show CDR1 as SGHTA and CDR2 as FQGNSA. Deletions cut 5 bases from V and 4 bases from J, with 10 bases between. The CDR3 length is 13 residues. The CDR3 spells CASSQQGADTQYF. The CDR3 DNA, read in part, is TGTGCCAGCAGCCAACAGGGCGCAGATACG.

Worth noting for this clone: The read ends 3 residues shy of where the CDR3 ends; the end is completed using the germline J gene. The rearrangement links TRBV7-9 to TRBJ1-1; no reliable D call. CDR1 SEHNR and CDR2 FQNEAQ come from the germline V gene (reference sequence). V was cut by 11 bases and J by 1 base, with 14 bases left in between. This CDR3 is built from 13 residues. CDR3 DNA, as far as it was read: TGTGCCGGAAACACAGACGAGAACACTGAA. Translated, it gives CAGNTDENTE. The whole CDR3 is CAGNTDENTEAFF.

As regards this clone: The junction and the germline gene differ at one end; a read error may be behind it. The CDR3 goes on 3 residues after the read ends, and that part is filled in from the germline J gene. V is TRBV4-2 and J is TRBJ2-7; the D is unclear. The length of the CDR3 is 13 residues. Germline values: CDR1 LGHNA, CDR2 YNFKEQ. CDR3 bases read: TGCGCCAGCAGCCAAGATGTCGGGTTCGAG. As protein: CASSQDVGFE. The full CDR3 protein reads CASSQDVGFEQYF.

The CDR3 bases that were read are TGTGCCAGCTCTCCGGGACAGGGTCCCTACGAG. Its translation is CASSPGQGPYE. The entire CDR3 sequence reads CASSPGQGPYEQYF. The chain links TRBV28 to TRBJ2-7, with 9 bases identical to TRBD1. Sequencing ends 3 residues short of the CDR3 end; the germline J gene provides the rest. This CDR3 has 14 amino acids. The J segment lost 2 bases and the V segment lost 8 bases, leaving 7 bases of the junction unmatched. Germline V CDR1 and CDR2: MDHEN, SYDVKM. Combining the CDR3 with reference TRBV28 and TRBJ2-7 gives the whole variable domain DVKVTQSSRYLVKRTGEKVFLECVQDMDHENMFWYRQDPGLGLRLIYFSYDVKMKEKGDIPEGYSVSREKKERFSLILESASTNQTSMYLCASSPGQGPYEQYFGPGTRLTVT.

On this clone: Germline and junction disagree at one end, which may indicate a read error. The read ends 3 residues early relative to the CDR3; the germline J gene fills the gap. This chain links TRBV7-7 with TRBJ1-1; unclear D gene. Germline-derived CDR1 and CDR2 are SSHAT and FNYEAQ (reference sequence). This CDR3 region has 13 residues. The covered CDR3 bases are TGTGCTAGCAGCCGCGGGCCGACGGAAGAA. Its protein product is CASSRGPTEE. The CDR3 in full is CASSRGPTEEAFF.

Concerning this clone itself: Read sequence stops 3 residues before the CDR3 end, and the germline J gene provides the missing end. The chain has TRBV2 and TRBJ1-5; 9 bases agree with TRBD1. V lost 4 bases to trimming and J lost 5 bases; unmatched junction nucleotides: 3. The CDR3 is 14 residues long. Germline loops: CDR1 SNHLY, CDR2 FYNNEI. This CDR3 reads CASSGGTGHQPQHF. The sequenced CDR3 bases are TGTGCCAGCAGTGGCGGGACAGGGCATCAGCCC.

With respect to this clone: The read gets to within 3 residues of the CDR3 end, and the germline J gene fills in the rest. The rearrangement uses TRBV20-1 and TRBJ2-1; TRBD2 matches 16 bases. This CDR3 is built from 16 residues. With 6 bases clipped from V and 7 bases from J, the junction kept 9 bases outside the gene matches. Germline CDR1 is DFQATT and CDR2 is SNEGSKA (reference sequence). The DNA read from the CDR3 is TGCAGTGCAGGGACTAGCGGGGGGGCCAGGGGGAATGAG. Translating gives CSAGTSGGARGNE. In full, the CDR3 reads CSAGTSGGARGNEQFF.

Note on this clone: The read comes to an end 3 residues before the CDR3 does, leaving the germline J gene to fill in the end. The rearrangement uses TRBV30 and TRBJ2-7; D may correspond to TRBD1 or TRBD2 (5 bases each). V lost 0 bases to trimming and J lost 0 bases, with 15 bases between them. The CDR3 is 16 amino acids. Germline CDR1 GTSNPN, CDR2 SVGIG (reference sequence). Here the CDR3 reads CAWSVPRAGSSYEQYF. The CDR3 DNA, read in part, is TGTGCCTGGAGTGTACCACGGGCAGGGAGCTCCTACGAG.

Of note for this clone: The read comes to an end 3 residues before the CDR3 does, leaving the germline J gene to fill in the end. This rearrangement joins TRBV5-1 to TRBJ2-5; TRBD2 aligns across 7 bases. This CDR3 comprises 13 residues. V gave up 3 bases and J gave up 3 bases; unmatched junction bases: 2. Germline CDR1 SGHRS, CDR2 YFSETQ. CDR3 residues: CASSWSGEETQYF. CDR3 bases read: TGCGCCAGCAGCTGGAGCGGGGAAGAGACC.

The CDR3 sequence: CSAPRRGGVEAFF. The DNA read from the CDR3 is TGCAGTGCTCCACGGAGGGGCGGTGTTGAA. This chain connects TRBV20-1 to TRBJ1-1; D perhaps matches TRBD1 (5 bases). The sequence runs out 3 residues before the end of the CDR3; the remainder is reconstructed from the germline J gene. V was clipped by 5 bases and J by 7 bases, with 17 bases between them. Germline values: CDR1 DFQATT, CDR2 SNEGSKA (reference sequence). The length of the CDR3 is 13 residues.

Details on this clone: The CDR3 end is not reached by the read, which stops 3 residues before it; the germline J gene fills it in. The chain recombines TRBV11-1 with TRBJ2-2; D is unresolved. Trimming took off 1 base at V and 3 bases at J, with 6 bases between the two ends. The CDR3 extends over 14 amino acids. CDR1 and CDR2 (germline): SGHAT, FQDESV (reference sequence). CDR3 DNA (partial): TGTGCCAGCAGCTTAGATCGGTACACCGGGGAG. Residues: CASSLDRYTGE. The full CDR3 reads CASSLDRYTGELFF. Variable domain in full (rest from reference TRBV11-1 and TRBJ2-2): EAEVAQSPRYKITEKSQAVAFWCDPISGHATLYWYRQILGQGPELLVQFQDESVVDDSQLPKDRFSAERLKGVDSTLKIQPAELGDSAMYLCASSLDRYTGELFFGEGSRLTVL.

To note about this clone: The read falls 3 residues short of the CDR3 end, and the missing part is taken from the germline J gene. The rearrangement joins TRBV20-1 to TRBJ2-1, with 10 positions matching TRBD2. V was pared by 6 bases and J by 4 bases, with 6 bases of the junction left unmatched. Germline V gives CDR1 DFQATT, CDR2 SNEGSKA (reference sequence). The CDR3 has 14 residues. Partial CDR3 DNA: TGCAGTGCGGAGACTAGCGGGTTATACAATGAG. Its translation is CSAETSGLYNE. The CDR3 as a whole reads CSAETSGLYNEQFF.

Points on this clone: Sequencing ends 3 residues short of the CDR3 end; the germline J gene provides the rest. This chain links TRBV6-1 with TRBJ2-7; the match to TRBD1 covers 7 bases. Germline trimming cut 4 bases from V and 0 bases from J; bases unmatched to any gene: 6. CDR3 length: 15 amino acids. The germline CDR1 and CDR2 sequences are MNHNS and SASEGT. The CDR3 reads CASSGGGLGSYEQYF. The CDR3 DNA, read in part, is TGTGCCAGCAGTGGAGGGGGCTTGGGCTCCTACGAG.

Remarks on this clone: Sequencing ends 3 residues short of the CDR3 end; the germline J gene provides the rest. This chain links TRBV7-9 with TRBJ2-6; D is undetermined. Looked up from germline, CDR1 is SEHNR and CDR2 is FQNEAQ (reference sequence). The CDR3 spans 15 residues. V lost 4 bases and J lost 0, with 7 bases in between. This CDR3 is CASSYFSSGANVLTF. Partial CDR3 DNA: TGTGCCAGCAGCTATTTTAGCTCTGGGGCCAACGTC.

Note on this clone: The DNA ends 3 residues before the CDR3 does, and the rest of the CDR3 is filled in from the germline J gene. V gene TRBV15 combines with J gene TRBJ2-1; TRBD2 is a possible D gene (5 bases). The CDR3 sequence is 15 residues long. Germline CDR1 is LNHNV and CDR2 is YYDKDF (reference sequence). Trimming shortened V by 6 bases and J by 0 bases, and 12 bases separated the two germline ends. The CDR3 sequence: CATSRTPSSYNEQFF. The DNA read from the CDR3 is TGTGCCACCAGTAGGACTCCCAGCTCCTACAATGAG.

Considering frequency, this clone is medium-sized. The CDR3 end falls 3 residues outside the read, so it is completed with the germline J gene. The rearrangement links TRBV6-2 or TRBV6-3 to TRBJ1-2; tentatively, D is TRBD1 (5 bases). CDR1 MNHEY and CDR2 SVGEGT come from the germline V gene. There are 14 residues in the CDR3. The CDR3 protein is CASRGLLGFLSYTF. The sequenced part of the CDR3 DNA is TGTGCCAGCAGGGGACTACTAGGCTTTTTGAGC.

CDR3 bases read: TGTGCCAGTAGTATACCAGCACGGGGCTATGGC. It codes for CASSIPARGYG. Given in full, the CDR3 is CASSIPARGYGYTF. J is TRBJ1-2 and V is TRBV19; D is unresolved. The read falls 3 residues short of the CDR3 end, and the missing part is taken from the germline J gene. V dropped 2 bases and J dropped 4 bases, with 11 bases sitting between them. The CDR3 is 14 residues long. In germline, CDR1 is LNHDA, CDR2 SQIVND (reference sequence).